The 18 T cell receptor beta chains in this list originate from one sample, sequenced in a study of blood T cell repertoires in COVID-19. Repertoires were generated with immunoSEQ multiplex PCR, while TCRdb's copy carries only in-frame clones and drops some. The sample carries over 250,000 clones, around 87% recorded once. Material: PBMCs or T cells enriched from blood (not recorded which). The receptors were gathered from a woman aged 25 to 39 who had recovered from COVID-19.

The chain links TRBV19 to TRBJ1-1; 7 positions match TRBD1. The CDR3 covers 14 residues. J gave up 4 bases and V 5 bases, and 7 bases lay outside the gene matches. The germline V gene has CDR1 LNHDA and CDR2 SQIVND (reference sequence). The CDR3 DNA sequence: TGTGCCAGTAGTTCACGACAGGGCGGCACTGAAGCTTTCTTT. Translated: CASSSRQGGTEAFF.

The DNA for the CDR3 is TGTGCCAGCAGTTCCCCCGGGACAGGGGGCTTCGGAACTGAAGCTTTCTTT. Its translation: CASSSPGTGGFGTEAFF. The chain has TRBV27 and TRBJ1-1, with 12 bases aligning to TRBD1. This CDR3 region has 17 residues. Germline assignment: CDR1 MNHEY and CDR2 SMNVEV (reference sequence). The junction had 11 bases not matched to a gene; V was cut back by 4 bases and J by 5 bases.

V and J are TRBV2 and TRBJ2-5; 7 bases line up with TRBD1. Per germline, CDR1 SNHLY and CDR2 FYNNEI. The CDR3 totals 13 residues. Trimming took 7 bases from V and 4 from J; bases not matched to a gene: 6. CDR3 nucleotides: TGTGCCAGCATCAGGGGGATTGGAGAGACCCAGTACTTC. Residues: CASIRGIGETQYF.

The V call is TRBV10-1, the J call TRBJ1-2, with 8 positions matching TRBD1. This CDR3 comprises 14 residues. V trimming: 6 bases; J trimming: 4 bases; junction bases outside the gene matches: 7. Germline loops: CDR1 WNHNN, CDR2 SYGVQD (reference sequence). In nucleotides, the CDR3 is TGCGCCAGCAGCCCGACAGGGGTTCCCTATGGCTACACCTTC. Encoded protein: CASSPTGVPYGYTF.

This clone was picked up one time. The V gene is TRBV11-3, the J gene TRBJ2-3, with no clear D. The ends were cut back, 5 bases at V and 3 bases at J, with 12 bases in the middle. This CDR3 region has 14 residues. Germline V gene sequence: CDR1 SGHNT, CDR2 YENEEA. The CDR3 loop reads CASSVGQNTDTQYF. In nucleotides, the CDR3 is TGTGCCAGCAGCGTAGGGCAGAATACAGATACGCAGTATTTT.

This sequence joins TRBV5-1 and TRBJ2-5; TRBD1 agrees at 8 bases. Germline V gives CDR1 SGHRS, CDR2 YFSETQ. Trimming cost V 0 bases and J 4 bases; bases outside gene matches: 8. The CDR3 runs 16 residues. CDR3 sequence reads: CASSLGRGQGRETQYF. The CDR3 nucleotides are TGCGCCAGCAGCTTGGGTCGAGGACAGGGAAGAGAGACCCAGTACTTC.

The chain combines TRBV4-2 with TRBJ1-2, with a weak D call TRBD1 (5 bases). With 0 bases removed from V and 8 bases from J, the gap between germline ends came to 19 bases. The germline V gene has CDR1 LGHNA and CDR2 YNFKEQ. The CDR3 contains 16 residues. The CDR3 reads CASSQEAGFVTGGYTF. CDR3 nucleotides: TGTGCCAGCAGCCAAGAGGCAGGGTTTGTCACGGGCGGCTACACCTTC.

This clone occurred once. The gene calls are TRBV10-1 and TRBJ2-1; 11 positions agree with TRBD2. With 5 bases clipped from V and 6 bases from J, the junction kept 6 bases outside the gene matches. Germline-derived CDR1 and CDR2 are WNHNN and SYGVQD (reference sequence). There are 15 residues in the CDR3. CDR3 loop: CASSILAGVLNEQFF. CDR3 DNA sequence: TGCGCCAGCAGTATACTAGCGGGGGTCCTCAATGAGCAGTTCTTC.

The chain uses TRBV4-1 and TRBJ1-6; 8 positions match TRBD1. The CDR3 loop spans 15 amino acids. Germline V gene lookup returns CDR1 MGHRA and CDR2 YSYEKL. Losses at the gene ends were 3 bases for V and 8 bases for J; bases not matched to a gene: 6. This CDR3 reads CASSHSGGSDSPLHF. In DNA form, the CDR3 reads TGCGCCAGCAGCCACTCAGGGGGCTCGGATTCACCCCTCCACTTT.

The rearrangement uses TRBV6-6 and TRBJ1-2, with 9 bases aligning to TRBD1. This CDR3 has 15 residues. Germline V lookup: CDR1 MNHNY, CDR2 SVGAGI (reference sequence). Unmatched junction bases numbered 8, after V lost 5 bases and J lost 4 bases. This CDR3 is CASSLGQGGGYGYTF. The DNA of the CDR3 is TGTGCCAGCAGTCTGGGACAGGGAGGTGGCTATGGCTACACCTTC.

In DNA form, the CDR3 reads TGTGCCAGTAGTGAGGGATTCTCGTATGGCTACACCTTC. Its translation is CASSEGFSYGYTF. The V call is TRBV19, the J call TRBJ1-2; D call uncertain. The germline V and J ends were trimmed by 5 bases and 5 bases, with 12 bases remaining between them. The CDR3 extends over 13 amino acids. Per germline, CDR1 LNHDA and CDR2 SQIVND (reference sequence).

This clone appeared once. The J gene is TRBJ1-5, the V gene TRBV10-1; TRBD1 matches 7 bases. The CDR3 contains 14 residues. V was pared by 8 bases and J by 6 bases, with 10 bases of the junction left unmatched. Germline V CDR1 and CDR2: WNHNN, SYGVQD (reference sequence). The CDR3 reads CASGPRQGGQPQHF. CDR3 in DNA: TGCGCCAGCGGCCCTAGACAGGGAGGTCAGCCCCAGCATTTT.

The J gene is TRBJ1-3, the V gene TRBV9, with D uncertain. This CDR3 comprises 13 residues. The germline V and J ends were trimmed by 3 bases and 4 bases, with 8 bases remaining between them. The germline CDR1 and CDR2 sequences are SGDLS and YYNGEE. The CDR3 DNA reads TGTGCCAGCAGCGGGGCCGGCGGAAACACCATATATTTT. Protein sequence: CASSGAGGNTIYF.

This clone was detected ten times or more. The chain carries TRBV9 and TRBJ2-2, with 8 bases that match TRBD2. The CDR3 extends over 19 amino acids. CDR1 is SGDLS and CDR2 is YYNGEE in the germline V gene. V was pared by 3 bases and J by 4 bases, with 17 bases of the junction left unmatched. The CDR3 loop is CASSARPEGRGGFTGELFF. The CDR3 DNA is TGTGCCAGCAGCGCCCGGCCGGAGGGTCGCGGGGGGTTCACCGGGGAGCTGTTTTTT.

The chain carries TRBV11-2 and TRBJ2-5, with 10 bases that match TRBD2. In germline, CDR1 is SGHAT, CDR2 FQNNGV. The CDR3 has 16 amino acids. Trimming cost V 5 bases and J 2 bases; bases outside gene matches: 8. CDR3: CASSHHLAGGQETQYF. In DNA, the CDR3 is TGTGCCAGCAGCCACCACTTAGCGGGGGGACAAGAGACCCAGTACTTC.

This clone has just one count. The chain joins TRBV5-1 to TRBJ2-3; maybe TRBD2 (5 bases). Trimming stripped 0 bases from V and 2 bases from J, with 16 bases between. Germline-derived CDR1 and CDR2 are SGHRS and YFSETQ. This CDR3 comprises 17 residues. The CDR3: CASSLDLTGSITDTQYF. Here the CDR3 DNA reads TGCGCCAGCAGCTTGGATCTGACGGGGTCTATCACAGATACGCAGTATTTT.

The chain combines TRBV6-4 with TRBJ1-1, with TRBD1 matching over 8 bases. The CDR3 contains 11 residues. After removal of 6 bases from V and 11 bases from J, the junction contained 5 bases not matched to a gene. Germline loops: CDR1 MRHNA, CDR2 SNTAGT. The CDR3 nucleotides read TGTGCCAGCAGCGCAGGGGGCAAGGCTTTCTTT. Amino acids: CASSAGGKAFF.

The V and J genes are TRBV5-1 and TRBJ1-1, with 8 bases matching TRBD1. Germline V gene lookup returns CDR1 SGHRS and CDR2 YFSETQ. There are 13 residues in the CDR3. The J segment lost 8 bases and the V segment lost 7 bases, leaving 10 bases of the junction unmatched. CDR3 nucleotide sequence: TGCGCCAGCGGCATTCAGGGGGCAGACGAAGCTTTCTTT. Its protein product is CASGIQGADEAFF. Together with reference TRBV5-1 and TRBJ1-1, the CDR3 gives the full variable domain: KAGVTQTPRYLIKTRGQQVTLSCSPISGHRSVSWYQQTPGQGLQFLFEYFSETQRNKGNFPGRFSGRQFSNSRSEMNVSTLELGDSALYLCASGIQGADEAFFGQGTRLTVV.